Listed here are 32 T cell receptor beta chains from one sample, sequenced in a study of memory B cells and T cells in multiple sclerosis. These receptors' targets are unknown. CFSE-dim autoproliferating and CFSE-high non-proliferating T cells from unstimulated culture were sequenced separately. 5x10^7 CFSE-labeled PBMCs were cultured six to seven days unstimulated, then replicate wells were pooled. TCRdb's copy holds only in-frame clones and misses some; the assay was immunoSEQ multiplex PCR. The table has about 32,000 clones, 86% seen once. Source material: PBMCs from blood kept in culture. The receptors were sampled from a human donor with multiple sclerosis.

The chain combines TRBV6-5 with TRBJ1-1; TRBD1 matches 9 bases. Germline CDR1 MNHEY, CDR2 SVGAGI. V lost 6 bases, J lost 3 bases, and 2 bases stayed unmatched. There are 13 residues in the CDR3. The CDR3 loop reads CASRRQGDTEAFF. The CDR3 DNA follows: TGTGCCAGCAGACGACAGGGGGACACTGAAGCTTTCTTT.

The chain joins TRBV7-8 to TRBJ2-7; TRBD2 aligns across 13 bases. V shed 1 base, J shed 6 bases, and the junction held 0 bases outside the gene matches. This CDR3 comprises 14 residues. CDR1 is SGHVS, CDR2 FQNEAQ, per germline. The CDR3 region has the DNA TGTGCCAGCAGCTTAGGGACTAGCGGGAGCGAGCAGTACTTC. Translating gives CASSLGTSGSEQYF.

The V call is TRBV6-6, the J call TRBJ1-6, with D hard to call. From germline, CDR1 is MNHNY and CDR2 SVGAGI (reference sequence). With 7 bases removed from V and 7 bases from J, the gap between germline ends came to 11 bases. The CDR3 has 13 residues. CDR3 residues: CASNDGRNSPLHF. DNA of the CDR3: TGTGCCAGCAATGACGGACGGAATTCACCCCTCCACTTT.

The rearrangement uses TRBV6-6 and TRBJ2-2, with 7 bases that match TRBD2. J lost 3 bases, V lost 8 bases, and 3 bases had no gene match. Germline loops: CDR1 MNHNY, CDR2 SVGAGI (reference sequence). There are 13 residues in the CDR3. CDR3 region: CASSREDTGELFF. The CDR3 DNA reads as TGTGCCAGCTCACGGGAGGACACCGGGGAGCTGTTTTTT.

This sequence joins TRBV2 and TRBJ1-1; a possible D gene is TRBD1 (6 bases). The CDR3 loop spans 13 amino acids. The V and J ends lost 9 bases and 3 bases respectively, with 14 bases between them. Germline V CDR1 and CDR2: SNHLY, FYNNEI. The CDR3 region has the DNA TGTGCCAGTACGTACAGGGAGCACACTGAAGCTTTCTTT. Protein sequence: CASTYREHTEAFF.

The chain couples TRBV6-6 to TRBJ2-7; 11 bases are shared with TRBD1. V dropped 7 bases and J dropped 3; count of bases not matched to a gene: 5. This CDR3 spans 14 amino acids. Germline CDR1 and CDR2: MNHNY and SVGAGI (reference sequence). This CDR3 reads CASNHGTGGYEQYF. The CDR3 DNA reads as TGTGCCAGCAACCATGGGACAGGGGGCTACGAGCAGTACTTC.

The chain has TRBV5-1 and TRBJ2-2, with 12 bases lining up with TRBD1. CDR1 and CDR2 (germline): SGHRS, YFSETQ. The CDR3 spans 16 residues. V trimming: 2 bases; J trimming: 7 bases; junction bases outside the gene matches: 6. The CDR3 sequence is CASSFTGQGAIGELFF. DNA for the CDR3: TGCGCCAGCAGCTTCACGGGACAGGGGGCCATCGGGGAGCTGTTTTTT.

This chain links TRBV5-1 with TRBJ2-2; 8 bases are a match to TRBD2. The trim removed 1 base at V and 5 bases at J, leaving 4 bases unmatched. The CDR3 totals 15 residues. The germline V gene has CDR1 SGHRS and CDR2 YFSETQ. The CDR3 nucleotides are TGCGCCAGCAGCTTGCAAACGGGAGGGACCGGGGAGCTGTTTTTT. Its translation: CASSLQTGGTGELFF.

This clone has only a few counts. The gene calls are TRBV7-2 and TRBJ1-2; D possibly corresponds to TRBD1 (5 bases). CDR3 length equals 14 residues. Germline V gene sequence: CDR1 SGHTA, CDR2 FQGNSA. V lost 5 bases and J lost 4, with 14 bases in between. The DNA of the CDR3 is TGTGCCAGCAGCGAACCGCCGGGACGCTATGGCTACACCTTC. Protein product: CASSEPPGRYGYTF.

The rearrangement links TRBV6-1 to TRBJ1-1; 7 positions agree with TRBD1. Germline CDR1 and CDR2: MNHNS and SASEGT. The CDR3 has 14 amino acids. Trimming removed 8 bases from V and 4 bases from J; junction bases left unmatched: 10. The CDR3 coding sequence is TGTGCCAGCGGGGTCAGACAGGGATCCACTGAAGCTTTCTTT. Its protein product is CASGVRQGSTEAFF.

This clone was observed a handful of times. The V and J genes are TRBV5-8 and TRBJ1-3; weak D call: TRBD1 (5 bases). The germline V gene has CDR1 SGHTS and CDR2 YDEGEE. This CDR3 is built from 16 residues. V gave up 7 bases and J gave up 2 bases, with 19 bases separating them. The CDR3 region has the DNA TGTGCCAGCCGCCCTCGGAGAGGGGAACCTGGAAACACCATATATTTT. It codes for CASRPRRGEPGNTIYF.

V is TRBV21-1 and J is TRBJ2-1; TRBD1, as called in the table, went unchecked against the DNA. TRBV21-1 is deemed a pseudogene. This CDR3 has 15 residues. The CDR3 spells CASSSDRVAYNEQFF. CDR3 nucleotide sequence: TGTGCCAGCAGCTCGGACAGGGTGGCATACAATGAGCAGTTCTTC.

This clone was seen more than once but under ten times. This chain uses TRBV18 with TRBJ2-7; 8 nucleotides line up with TRBD1. V lost 3 bases and J lost 6; bases outside the gene matches: 10. This CDR3 region has 15 residues. Per germline, CDR1 KGHSH and CDR2 LQKENI. CDR3 protein: CASSPPDRAASEQYF. The CDR3 region has the DNA TGTGCCAGCTCACCTCCGGACAGGGCTGCCAGCGAGCAGTACTTC.

V is TRBV5-4 and J is TRBJ2-5, with D possibly matching TRBD2 (6 bases). V lost 0 bases and J lost 5, with 14 bases in between. The CDR3 sequence is 15 residues long. Germline CDR1 SGHNT, CDR2 YYREEE (reference sequence). The CDR3 region has the DNA TGTGCCAGCAGCTTGGTGGGACTGGAGGGGGAGACCCAGTACTTC. It is translated as CASSLVGLEGETQYF. The complete variable domain, with remaining parts taken from reference TRBV5-4 and TRBJ2-5, reads ETGVTQSPTHLIKTRGQQVTLRCSSQSGHNTVSWYQQALGQGPQFIFQYYREEENGRGNFPPRFSGLQFPNYSSELNVNALELDDSALYLCASSLVGLEGETQYFGPGTRLLVL.

V gene TRBV5-6 combines with J gene TRBJ1-4; D gene uncertain. Germline CDR1 reads SGHDT; CDR2 reads YYEEEE. This CDR3 comprises 14 residues. Trimming removed 1 base at V and 3 bases at J, with 7 bases between. This CDR3 reads CASSLSGPNEKLFF. The CDR3 DNA reads as TGTGCCAGCAGCTTGTCGGGTCCTAATGAAAAACTGTTTTTT. Based on the CDR3 plus reference TRBV5-6 and TRBJ1-4, the full variable domain is DAGVTQSPTHLIKTRGQQVTLRCSPKSGHDTVSWYQQALGQGPQFIFQYYEEEERQRGNFPDRFSGHQFPNYSSELNVNALLLGDSALYLCASSLSGPNEKLFFGSGTQLSVL.

The genes are TRBV28 and TRBJ1-2; maybe TRBD1 (6 bases). The CDR3 spans 13 residues. V lost 6 bases and J 3 bases, leaving 11 bases between the germline ends. Germline assignment: CDR1 MDHEN and CDR2 SYDVKM. CDR3 DNA: TGTGCCAGCAGCCTGGCAGGGGACTATGGCTACACCTTC. Amino acids: CASSLAGDYGYTF.

The chain links TRBV7-9 to TRBJ1-4; TRBD1 aligns across 7 bases. Per germline, CDR1 SEHNR and CDR2 FQNEAQ (reference sequence). V was clipped by 6 bases and J by 4 bases; unmatched bases: 8. This CDR3 region has 15 residues. This chain's CDR3 is CASRSDRAVNEKLFF. The CDR3 DNA reads as TGTGCCAGCAGATCAGACAGGGCGGTTAATGAAAAACTGTTTTTT.

J is TRBJ2-3 and V is TRBV7-8; 8 nucleotides agree with TRBD2. From germline, CDR1 is SGHVS and CDR2 FQNEAQ. The V gene end was trimmed by 1 base and the J gene end by 3 bases; junction bases not matched to a gene: 6. The CDR3 is made up of 16 amino acids. The CDR3 DNA sequence: TGTGCCAGCAGCTTAGTGGGACCGGGGGGGACAGATACGCAGTATTTT. It specifies CASSLVGPGGTDTQYF. Full variable domain (outside the CDR3, taken from reference TRBV7-8 and TRBJ2-3): GAGVSQSPRYKVAKRGQDVALRCDPISGHVSLFWYQQALGQGPEFLTYFQNEAQLDKSGLPSDRFFAERPEGSVSTLKIQRTQQEDSAVYLCASSLVGPGGTDTQYFGPGTRLTVL.

This chain links TRBV5-1 with TRBJ2-7; D is uncertain. The CDR3 has 14 amino acids. Germline values: CDR1 SGHRS, CDR2 YFSETQ. Trimming left V 0 bases short and J 2 bases short, with 9 bases between. CDR3 in amino acids: CASSLEWSTYEQYF. DNA of the CDR3: TGCGCCAGCAGCTTGGAATGGTCCACCTACGAGCAGTACTTC.

The rearrangement uses TRBV4-1 and TRBJ2-2; D is unresolved. The CDR3 runs to 16 residues. V lost 2 bases to trimming and J lost 3 bases, with 13 bases between them. Germline CDR1 reads MGHRA; CDR2 reads YSYEKL. For the CDR3, the DNA is TGCGCCAGCAGCCAATTAAGGAGTGGCGACACCGGGGAGCTGTTTTTT. It translates to CASSQLRSGDTGELFF.

The chain joins TRBV11-2 to TRBJ2-7; the D gene is possibly TRBD1 (5 bases). Per germline, CDR1 SGHAT and CDR2 FQNNGV. Trimming pared 1 base from V and 3 bases from J, leaving 13 bases between. This CDR3 is 15 amino acids long. CDR3 nucleotide sequence: TGTGCCAGCAGCTTAGGTAGGGGATGGGTCTACGAGCAGTACTTC. Protein: CASSLGRGWVYEQYF.

The chain employs TRBV7-9 and TRBJ2-1, with 10 bases matching TRBD1. V shed 3 bases and J 6 bases; nucleotides not matched to a gene: 2. The CDR3 loop spans 14 amino acids. CDR1 is SEHNR and CDR2 is FQNEAQ in the germline V gene (reference sequence). CDR3 residues: CASSLGDRGNEQFF. As DNA, the CDR3 is TGTGCCAGCAGCTTGGGGGACAGGGGCAATGAGCAGTTCTTC.

The chain carries TRBV11-2 and TRBJ1-5; 7 nucleotides line up with TRBD1. The V gene's germline CDR1 is SGHAT and CDR2 FQNNGV. Unmatched junction bases numbered 7, after V lost 5 bases and J lost 3 bases. The CDR3 extends over 15 amino acids. The CDR3 region is CASSLSGTVNQPQHF. The CDR3 DNA sequence: TGTGCCAGCAGCCTATCCGGGACAGTCAATCAGCCCCAGCATTTT.

The V call is TRBV5-1, the J call TRBJ2-2, with D perhaps TRBD1 (6 bases). Germline V gene lookup returns CDR1 SGHRS and CDR2 YFSETQ. This CDR3 is 15 amino acids long. The V end was cut by 2 bases, the J end by 3 bases, with 11 bases between. For the CDR3, the DNA is TGCGCCAGCAGCTTATCACAGGGATACACCGGGGAGCTGTTTTTT. Amino acids: CASSLSQGYTGELFF.

This sequence joins TRBV7-9 and TRBJ2-7; D perhaps matches TRBD2 (5 bases). Germline loops: CDR1 SEHNR, CDR2 FQNEAQ (reference sequence). The length of the CDR3 is 13 residues. V shed 1 base and J shed 5 bases, with 9 bases lying between them. The CDR3 coding sequence is TGTGCCAGCAGCTTAGAGGCCGGGGACGAGCAGTACTTC. This sequence encodes CASSLEAGDEQYF.

The chain combines TRBV29-1 with TRBJ2-3; possibly TRBD1 or TRBD2 for D (5 bases each). Germline CDR1 is SQVTM and CDR2 is ANQGSEA. The V gene lost 4 bases and the J gene lost 0 bases, with 8 bases spanning the gap. The CDR3 is made up of 13 amino acids. CDR3 sequence: CSVGGESTDTQYF. The DNA for the CDR3 is TGCAGCGTTGGAGGGGAGAGCACAGATACGCAGTATTTT.

V gene TRBV6-5 combines with J gene TRBJ2-7; D is unclear. The CDR3 contains 13 residues. Trimming removed 0 bases at V and 3 bases at J, with 6 bases between. Germline V gene lookup returns CDR1 MNHEY and CDR2 SVGAGI. CDR3 sequence reads: CASSYSWDYEQYF. In DNA, the CDR3 is TGTGCCAGCAGTTACTCGTGGGACTACGAGCAGTACTTC.

The chain couples TRBV16 to TRBJ1-3; D gene ambiguous. CDR1 and CDR2 (germline): KGHSY, FQNENV. This CDR3 spans 14 amino acids. Deletions cut 2 bases from V and 4 bases from J, with 9 bases between. In DNA, the CDR3 is TGTGCCAGCAGCCAAGGACCGGGAGGAAACACCATATATTTT. Protein sequence: CASSQGPGGNTIYF.

The genes are TRBV2 and TRBJ1-5, with D possibly matching TRBD1 (6 bases). Per germline, CDR1 SNHLY and CDR2 FYNNEI. Between the trimmed V and J ends, which lost 4 bases and 1 base, there was a span of 8 bases. The CDR3 is 14 residues long. The CDR3 reads CASSVGQSNQPQHF. The CDR3, as DNA: TGTGCCAGCAGTGTAGGACAGAGCAATCAGCCCCAGCATTTT.

J is TRBJ1-4 and V is TRBV5-1, with 8 positions matching TRBD1. The CDR3 runs to 15 residues. The germline V gene encodes CDR1 SGHRS and CDR2 YFSETQ. J gave up 5 bases and V 0 bases, and 3 bases lay outside the gene matches. The CDR3 nucleotides read TGCGCCAGCAGCTTGGACAGGGGGGCCAATGAAAAACTGTTTTTT. It is translated as CASSLDRGANEKLFF.

The V gene is TRBV19, the J gene TRBJ2-7, with TRBD1 matching over 7 bases. The CDR3 extends over 14 amino acids. V shed 4 bases, J shed 3 bases, and the junction held 6 bases outside the gene matches. Germline V gives CDR1 LNHDA, CDR2 SQIVND (reference sequence). In DNA form, the CDR3 reads TGTGCCAGTAGTAATACAGGGGTCAACTACGAGCAGTACTTC. Residues: CASSNTGVNYEQYF. Based on the CDR3 plus reference TRBV19 and TRBJ2-7, the full variable domain is DGGITQSPKYLFRKEGQNVTLSCEQNLNHDAMYWYRQDPGQGLRLIYYSQIVNDFQKGDIAEGYSVSREKKESFPLTVTSAQKNPTAFYLCASSNTGVNYEQYFGPGTRLTVT.

The chain couples TRBV28 to TRBJ2-3, with a weak D call TRBD2 (5 bases). Germline V gene sequence: CDR1 MDHEN, CDR2 SYDVKM. This CDR3 has 16 residues. V dropped 5 bases and J dropped 1 base, with 16 bases sitting between them. The CDR3 sequence is CASSQPRLAGTDTQYF. CDR3 nucleotide sequence: TGTGCCAGCAGTCAACCTCGGCTAGCCGGCACAGATACGCAGTATTTT.